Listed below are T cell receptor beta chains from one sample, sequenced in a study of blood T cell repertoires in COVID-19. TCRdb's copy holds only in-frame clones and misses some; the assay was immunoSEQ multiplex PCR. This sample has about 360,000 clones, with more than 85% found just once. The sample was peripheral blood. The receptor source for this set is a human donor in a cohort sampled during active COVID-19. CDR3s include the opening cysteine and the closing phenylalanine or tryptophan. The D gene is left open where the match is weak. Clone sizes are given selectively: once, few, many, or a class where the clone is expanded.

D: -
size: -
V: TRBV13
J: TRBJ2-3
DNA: TGTGCCAGCAGCTTAAATTCGGGGTACCAGACAGATACGCAGTATTTT
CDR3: CASSLNSGYQTDTQYF

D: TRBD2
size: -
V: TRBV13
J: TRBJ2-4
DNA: TGTGCCAGCAGACCCCGGCGGGGGGAGGGGAAAAACATTCAGTACTTC
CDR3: CASRPRRGEGKNIQYF

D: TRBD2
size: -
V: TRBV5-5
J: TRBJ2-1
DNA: TGTGCCAGCAGCCCACTTGCCGGGACTAGCGGGAGGGGGGGCGGTTTTGAGCAGTTCTTC
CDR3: CASSPLAGTSGRGGGFEQFF

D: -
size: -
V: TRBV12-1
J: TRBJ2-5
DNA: TGTGCCAGCAGCTTTGGGACTAGCGGGAGAGAGACCCAGTACTTC
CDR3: CASSFGTSGRETQYF

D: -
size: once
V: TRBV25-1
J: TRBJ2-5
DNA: TGTGCCAGCAGTGGACCGGAGCGGGAGACCCAGTACTTC
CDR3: CASSGPERETQYF

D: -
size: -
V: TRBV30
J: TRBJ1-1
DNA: TGTGCCTGGAGTCAGGGAACCACTGAAGCTTTCTTT
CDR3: CAWSQGTTEAFF

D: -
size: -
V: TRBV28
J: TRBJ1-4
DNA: TGTGCCAGCAGTTCAGGGGATCAAAAACTGTTTTTT
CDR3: CASSSGDQKLFF

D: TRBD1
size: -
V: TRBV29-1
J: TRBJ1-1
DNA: TGCAGCGTTCGGCCAGGGGGAGACACTGAAGCTTTCTTT
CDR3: CSVRPGGDTEAFF

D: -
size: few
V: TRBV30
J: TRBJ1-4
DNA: TGTGCCTGGAATCGTGACGTCGGGGAATATGAAAAACTGTTTTTT
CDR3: CAWNRDVGEYEKLFF

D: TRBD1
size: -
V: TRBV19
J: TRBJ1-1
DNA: TGTGCCAGTAGTACGACAGGACAGGGTAACACTGAAGCTTTCTTT
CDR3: CASSTTGQGNTEAFF

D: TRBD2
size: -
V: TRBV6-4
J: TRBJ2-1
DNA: TGTGCCAGCAGTAGCGGGATATACAATGAGCAGTTCTTC
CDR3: CASSSGIYNEQFF

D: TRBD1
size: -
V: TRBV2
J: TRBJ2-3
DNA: TGTGCCAGCAGGGTTTACAGGGGTAATACGCAGTATTTT
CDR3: CASRVYRGNTQYF

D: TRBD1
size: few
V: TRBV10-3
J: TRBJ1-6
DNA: TGTGCCACGAGGGGACAGTTTAATTCACCCCTCCACTTT
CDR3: CATRGQFNSPLHF

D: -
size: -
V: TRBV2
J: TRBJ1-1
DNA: TGTGCCAGCAAGCGTGAAGGGGGCACTGAAGCTTTCTTT
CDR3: CASKREGGTEAFF

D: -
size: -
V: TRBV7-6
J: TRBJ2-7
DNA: TGTGCCAGCAGCTTATCGCGAGGGAGCTCCTACGAGCAGTACTTC
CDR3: CASSLSRGSSYEQYF

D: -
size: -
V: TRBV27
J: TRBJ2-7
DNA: TGTGCCAGCAGTTTAGCCCCCGGGTCCTACGAGCAGTACTTC
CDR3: CASSLAPGSYEQYF

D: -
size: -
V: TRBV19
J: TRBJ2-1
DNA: TGTGCCAGTAGTATATCTTACTACAATGAGCAGTTCTTC
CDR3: CASSISYYNEQFF

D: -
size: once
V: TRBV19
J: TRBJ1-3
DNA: TGTGCCAGTAAGGGGTACTCTGGAAACACCATATATTTT
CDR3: CASKGYSGNTIYF

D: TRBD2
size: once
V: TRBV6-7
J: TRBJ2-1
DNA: TGTGCCAGCACCCTCGGGACTAGCGGTTACAATGAGCAGTTCTTC
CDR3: CASTLGTSGYNEQFF

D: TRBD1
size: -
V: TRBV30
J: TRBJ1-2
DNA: TGTGCCTGGAGTGAGCAGACAGGGGTTTACGGCTACACCTTC
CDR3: CAWSEQTGVYGYTF

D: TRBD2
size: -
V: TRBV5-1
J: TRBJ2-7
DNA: TGCGCCAGCAGCCAACGCGGGACTAGCGGATCCTACGAGCAGTACTTC
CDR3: CASSQRGTSGSYEQYF

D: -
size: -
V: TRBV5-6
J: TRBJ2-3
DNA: TGTGCCAGCAGCTTGTTGGGCTCTCCCACAGATACGCAGTATTTT
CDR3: CASSLLGSPTDTQYF

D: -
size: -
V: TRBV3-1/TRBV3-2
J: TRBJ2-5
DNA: TGTGCCAGCAGCCTTACCGGACAACAAGAGACCCAGTACTTC
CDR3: CASSLTGQQETQYF

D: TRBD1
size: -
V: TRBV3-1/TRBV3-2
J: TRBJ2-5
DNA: TGTGCCAGCAGCCAAGATTTGGACAGGGGGAAAGAGACCCAGTACTTC
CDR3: CASSQDLDRGKETQYF

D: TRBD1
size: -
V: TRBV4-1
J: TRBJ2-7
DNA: TGCGCCAGCAGCCAAGGGGGTGAGGGACAGGAGCCCTACGAGCAGTACTTC
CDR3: CASSQGGEGQEPYEQYF

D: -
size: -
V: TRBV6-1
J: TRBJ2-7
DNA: TGTGCCAGCAGTGAACACAGGGAATTCCCCTACGAGCAGTACTTC
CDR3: CASSEHREFPYEQYF

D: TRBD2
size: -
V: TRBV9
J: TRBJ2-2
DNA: TGTGCCAGCAGCGTAGCCTTAGCGGGGACCGGGGAGCTGTTTTTT
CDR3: CASSVALAGTGELFF

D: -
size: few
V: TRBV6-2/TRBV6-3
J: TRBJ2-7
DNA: TGTGCCAGCATCCCTTATCCCGGAGCCTACGAGCAGTACTTC
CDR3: CASIPYPGAYEQYF

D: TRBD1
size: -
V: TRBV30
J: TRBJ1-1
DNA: TGTGCCTGGGGGACAGGGGGGGACACTGAAGCTTTCTTT
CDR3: CAWGTGGDTEAFF

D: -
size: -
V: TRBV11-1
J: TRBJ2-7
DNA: TGTGCCAGCAGCCCCCGTTCTAATTCGATTGGCGAGCAGTACTTC
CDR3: CASSPRSNSIGEQYF

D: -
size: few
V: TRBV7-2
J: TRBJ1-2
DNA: TGTGCCAGCAGCTTAGCTTCCTCTACCGGCTACACCTTC
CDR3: CASSLASSTGYTF

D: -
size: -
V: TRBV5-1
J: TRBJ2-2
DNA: TGCGCCAGCAGCTCCGTCCAGGCCGGGGAGCTGTTTTTT
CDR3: CASSSVQAGELFF

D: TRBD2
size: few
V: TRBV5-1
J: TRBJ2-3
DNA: TGCGCCAGCAGCTCAAGGACTAGCGGGGGGGCGCAGTATTTT
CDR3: CASSSRTSGGAQYF

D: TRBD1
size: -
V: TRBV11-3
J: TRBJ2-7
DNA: TGTGCCAGCAGCTTCCCGACAGGGGACTACGAGCAGTACTTC
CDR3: CASSFPTGDYEQYF

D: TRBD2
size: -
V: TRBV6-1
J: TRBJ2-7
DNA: TGTGCCAGCAGTGATTGGACTAGCGGGGGGGCCATCTACGAGCAGTACTTC
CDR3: CASSDWTSGGAIYEQYF

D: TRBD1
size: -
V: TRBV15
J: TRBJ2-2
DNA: TGTGCCACCAGCAAGGACAGGGCAAGGTCCGGGGAGCTGTTTTTT
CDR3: CATSKDRARSGELFF

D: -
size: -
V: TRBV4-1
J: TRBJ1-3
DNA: TGCGCCAGCAGCCCACAGCCAAGGTCCACTGGAAACACCATATATTTT
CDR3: CASSPQPRSTGNTIYF

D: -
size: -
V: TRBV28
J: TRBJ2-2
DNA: TGTGCCAGCAGTTTGGCAGGGGAAACCGTATGGCGCCTGTTTTTT
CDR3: CASSLAGETVWRLFF

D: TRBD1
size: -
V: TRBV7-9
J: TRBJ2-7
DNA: TGTGCCAGCAGCTCAATACTCACAGGGGTCTACGAGCAGTACTTC
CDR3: CASSSILTGVYEQYF

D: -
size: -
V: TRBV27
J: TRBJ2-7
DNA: TGTGCCAGCATAGGGTCCGGGGGAATGTACGAGCAGTACTTC
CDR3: CASIGSGGMYEQYF

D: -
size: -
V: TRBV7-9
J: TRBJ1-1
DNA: TGTGCCAGCAGCTTAGGAGTCGGGGGGGACACTGAAGCTTTCTTT
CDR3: CASSLGVGGDTEAFF

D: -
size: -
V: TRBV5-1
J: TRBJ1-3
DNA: TGCGCCAGCAGCTTGGAAGGGGGACCTCTCTCTGGAAACACCATATATTTT
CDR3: CASSLEGGPLSGNTIYF

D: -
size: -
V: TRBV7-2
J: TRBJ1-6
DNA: TGTGCCAGCAGCTCCCGCGAACCGGGAGGCCTGACTGGGTCACCCCTCCACTTT
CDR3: CASSSREPGGLTGSPLHF

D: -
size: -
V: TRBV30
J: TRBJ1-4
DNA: TGTGCCTGGAGTTATACAGGGACTAATGAAAAACTGTTTTTT
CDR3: CAWSYTGTNEKLFF

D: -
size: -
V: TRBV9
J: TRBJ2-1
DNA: TGTGCCAGCAGCGTAGTACCGGGGAATGAGCAGTTCTTC
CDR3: CASSVVPGNEQFF

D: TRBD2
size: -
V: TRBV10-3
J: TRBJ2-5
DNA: TGTGCCATCAGTGGGGATAGCGGGGGGATCAAGACCCAGTACTTC
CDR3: CAISGDSGGIKTQYF

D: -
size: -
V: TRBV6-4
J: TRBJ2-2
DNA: TGTGCCAGCAGTGACTCAGGGGACACCGGGGAGCTGTTTTTT
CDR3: CASSDSGDTGELFF